Listed here are 15 T cell receptor beta chains from one sample, sequenced in a study of T cell responses to AZD1222 COVID-19 vaccine. Using immunoSEQ multiplex PCR, the repertoire was profiled, and TCRdb retains in-frame clones only, with some absent. The sample comprises about 120,000 clones, about 90% of which are singletons, and around 8% rests with the top ten. Source: peripheral blood, taken on day 0 of AZD1222 vaccination. The receptor source for this set is an adult in good health.

This clone was recorded only once. V and J are TRBV19 and TRBJ1-5, with D possibly TRBD1 on 6 matching bases. Trimming pared 3 bases from V and 1 base from J, leaving 10 bases between. CDR3 size: 15 residues. CDR1 is LNHDA, CDR2 SQIVND, per germline (reference sequence). For the CDR3, the DNA is TGTGCCAGTAGTATCACGGACAGAAGCAATCAGCCCCAGCATTTT. It yields the protein CASSITDRSNQPQHF.

The J gene is TRBJ1-1, the V gene TRBV9; D call uncertain. The CDR3 runs to 13 residues. The V gene lost 7 bases and the J gene lost 0 bases, with 10 bases spanning the gap. Germline CDR1 SGDLS, CDR2 YYNGEE. CDR3 region: CASGPTLNTEAFF. The DNA for the CDR3 is TGTGCCAGCGGGCCGACCTTGAACACTGAAGCTTTCTTT.

This chain links TRBV5-4 with TRBJ2-1, with 10 bases matching TRBD1. The junction had 5 bases not matched to a gene; V was cut back by 3 bases and J by 2 bases. The CDR3 is 16 residues long. Germline V gives CDR1 SGHNT, CDR2 YYREEE (reference sequence). The CDR3: CASSSPGTGAYNEQFF. The CDR3 DNA reads as TGTGCCAGCAGCTCTCCCGGGACAGGGGCCTACAATGAGCAGTTCTTC.

This chain connects TRBV18 to TRBJ1-1; a weak D match, TRBD1 (6 bases). The length of the CDR3 is 13 residues. Germline assignment: CDR1 KGHSH and CDR2 LQKENI. The CDR3 bases are TGTGAGTGCTCACAGGGATTGGACACTGAAGCTTTCTTT. Amino acids: CECSQGLDTEAFF.

The rearrangement uses TRBV18 and TRBJ1-2, with TRBD1 matching over 8 bases. V trimming: 3 bases; J trimming: 4 bases; junction bases outside the gene matches: 7. The CDR3 covers 15 residues. CDR1 and CDR2 from the germline V gene are KGHSH and LQKENI. Here the CDR3 reads CASSPDRGQVYGYTF. The CDR3 DNA is TGTGCCAGCTCACCCGACAGGGGTCAGGTCTATGGCTACACCTTC.

The CDR3: CASSPTNNSPLHF. The CDR3 bases are TGTGCCAGCAGCCCCACCAATAATTCACCCCTCCACTTT. This sequence joins TRBV7-9 and TRBJ1-6; D is uncertain. This CDR3 contains 13 residues. Deletions cut 5 bases from V and 5 bases from J, with 7 bases between. The germline gives CDR1 SEHNR, CDR2 FQNEAQ (reference sequence).

With regard to this clone: It is unclear where the CDR3 begins or ends on the DNA, so no DNA is shown, and the CDR3 is as TCRdb lists it. CDR3 in amino acids: CATSDTSPGSCFF. J is TRBJ2-2 and V is TRBV24-1; TRBD2 is the table's D call, not checked against the DNA. From its first to its last residue, the CDR3 has 13 amino acids. The germline gives CDR1 KGHDR, CDR2 SFDVKD.

V usage is TRBV13 and J usage is TRBJ1-1; no definite D call. V lost 5 bases, J lost 0 bases, and 13 bases lay in between. CDR1 and CDR2 (germline): PRHDT, FYEKMQ (reference sequence). CDR3 length: 15 residues. CDR3: CASSITGIMNTEAFF. DNA for the CDR3: TGTGCCAGCAGCATTACCGGGATAATGAACACTGAAGCTTTCTTT. Variable domain in full (rest from reference TRBV13 and TRBJ1-1): AAGVIQSPRHLIKEKRETATLKCYPIPRHDTVYWYQQGPGQDPQFLISFYEKMQSDKGSIPDRFSAQQFSDYHSELNMSSLELGDSALYFCASSITGIMNTEAFFGQGTRLTVV.

The CDR3 coding sequence is TGTGCCAGCAGAAGCAGACTGACTACCTACGAGCAGTACTTC. It codes for CASRSRLTTYEQYF. The chain recombines TRBV25-1 with TRBJ2-7, with a weak D call TRBD2 (5 bases). The CDR3 spans 14 residues. Germline lookup yields CDR1 MGHDK and CDR2 SYGVNS. The V end lost 6 bases, the J end lost 2 bases, and 14 bases lay between the germline ends.

V is TRBV18 and J is TRBJ1-3; D not resolved. The CDR3 spans 15 residues. Trimming took off 6 bases at V and 8 bases at J, with 20 bases between the two ends. Germline CDR1 is KGHSH and CDR2 is LQKENI. The CDR3 loop is CASSLETGSRDTIYF. CDR3 sequence (DNA): TGTGCCAGCTCCCTGGAGACGGGGTCCCGAGACACCATATATTTT.

The CDR3: CASSPIERNTIYF. The CDR3 DNA reads TGTGCCAGCAGCCCAATAGAAAGAAACACCATATATTTT. The rearrangement joins TRBV14 to TRBJ1-3; no clear D. This CDR3 spans 13 amino acids. In germline, CDR1 is SGHDN, CDR2 FVKESK. Trimming took off 4 bases at V and 5 bases at J, with 9 bases between the two ends. The complete variable domain, with remaining parts taken from reference TRBV14 and TRBJ1-3, reads EAGVTQFPSHSVIEKGQTVTLRCDPISGHDNLYWYRRVMGKEIKFLLHFVKESKQDESGMPNNRFLAERTGGTYSTLKVQPAELEDSGVYFCASSPIERNTIYFGEGSWLTVV.

The gene calls are TRBV24-1 and TRBJ1-2, with D perhaps matching TRBD1 (6 bases). The CDR3 consists of 13 residues. The ends were cut back, 3 bases at V and 4 bases at J, with 8 bases in the middle. The germline V gene encodes CDR1 KGHDR and CDR2 SFDVKD. The CDR3 sequence is CATSDGGLYGYTF. The CDR3 DNA reads TGTGCCACCAGTGATGGGGGGCTCTATGGCTACACCTTC.

V and J are TRBV28 and TRBJ2-1, with D tentatively TRBD2 (5 bases). The length of the CDR3 is 14 residues. The germline V gene has CDR1 MDHEN and CDR2 SYDVKM. V was cut by 3 bases and J by 1 base, with 7 bases left in between. The DNA of the CDR3 is TGTGCCAGCAGTTTTAGGAGGTCCTACAATGAGCAGTTCTTC. This codes for CASSFRRSYNEQFF. Based on the CDR3 plus reference TRBV28 and TRBJ2-1, the full variable domain is DVKVTQSSRYLVKRTGEKVFLECVQDMDHENMFWYRQDPGLGLRLIYFSYDVKMKEKGDIPEGYSVSREKKERFSLILESASTNQTSMYLCASSFRRSYNEQFFGPGTRLTVL.

The chain combines TRBV5-5 with TRBJ1-1; 7 bases align to TRBD1. The germline CDR1 and CDR2 sequences are SGHKS and YYEKEE (reference sequence). CDR3 length equals 16 residues. V shed 4 bases and J 6 bases; nucleotides not matched to a gene: 15. The CDR3 nucleotides are TGTGCCAGCAGCCCCCTGGAGGGGGCCCTCGTCGCTGAAGCTTTCTTT. This gives the protein CASSPLEGALVAEAFF.

The chain recombines TRBV11-2 with TRBJ2-5; D might be TRBD2 (6 bases). The length of the CDR3 is 15 residues. V lost 0 bases and J lost 5, with 13 bases in between. Germline CDR1 SGHAT, CDR2 FQNNGV. CDR3 loop: CASSLDFGGVETQYF. The CDR3 nucleotides read TGTGCCAGCAGCTTAGATTTCGGAGGGGTCGAGACCCAGTACTTC.